Listed below are T cell receptor beta chains from one sample, sequenced in a study of T cells in Graves' hyperthyroidism and ophthalmopathy. TCRdb ran MiXCR on the multiplex PCR reads and lists one entry per CDR3 protein. This sample has some 380,000 distinct CDR3 sequences, with approximately 13% found just once. Sequencing was done on a sample of blood. All receptors derive from a man between 25 and 39 years old with Graves' hyperthyroidism that later progressed to Graves' ophthalmopathy. Each CDR3 is given with its conserved first and last residue. D genes are given only for firm matches. Only some rows state a clone size, as once, few, many or a class for expanded clones.

J,D,size,V,DNA,CDR3
TRBJ2-5,TRBD1,NA,TRBV4-1,TGCGCCAGCAGCCAACGACAGGGTGCATTGGAGACCCAGTACTTC,CASSQRQGALETQYF
TRBJ2-4,TRBD1,many,TRBV28,TGTGCCAGCAGTTTCTTCACAGGGGTGAAAAACATTCAGTACTTC,CASSFFTGVKNIQYF
TRBJ1-1,NA,NA,TRBV6-5,TGTGCCAGCAGTTACTATCGACGGGGGAGGAACACTGAAGCTTTCTTT,CASSYYRRGRNTEAFF
TRBJ1-5,NA,NA,TRBV20-1,TGCAGTGCTAGAAGTGGGGACAATCAGCCCCAGCATTTT,CSARSGDNQPQHF
TRBJ1-2,NA,many,TRBV7-9,TGTGCCAGCAGCCCTGGGGACATCCATGGCTACACCTTC,CASSPGDIHGYTF
TRBJ2-7,NA,NA,TRBV2,TGTGCCAGCAGGACAGCACGTGGCGAGCAGTACTTC,CASRTARGEQYF
TRBJ1-5,NA,many,TRBV28,TGTGCCAGCAGGGAAGGTCGAGGAATTTATAGCAATCAGCCCCAGCATTTT,CASREGRGIYSNQPQHF
TRBJ2-1,NA,many,TRBV11-2,TGTGCCAGCAGGGTAGGGGGAAAGTCCTACAATGAGCAGTTCTTC,CASRVGGKSYNEQFF
TRBJ1-1,NA,many,TRBV2,TGTGCCAGCAGTGGGGACGATCAGGGAACTGAAGCTTTCTTT,CASSGDDQGTEAFF
TRBJ1-5,TRBD1,few,TRBV7-9,TGTGCCAGCAGCTTAGGGGGGACAGGGGGGACGCAGCCCCAGCATTTT,CASSLGGTGGTQPQHF
TRBJ1-1,NA,many,TRBV28,TGTGCCAGCAGCGTAGGGACCACTGAAGCTTTCTTT,CASSVGTTEAFF
TRBJ2-7,NA,many,TRBV11-3,TGTGCCAGCCTGCCAGCGGACGAGCAGTACTTC,CASLPADEQYF